The 23 T cell receptor beta chains below all came from one sample that was sequenced in a study of cytomegalovirus exposure and HLA in healthy donors. Primers for the PCR totalled 60 Vbeta and 13 Jbeta. The assay was immunoSEQ multiplex PCR, and TCRdb's table has in-frame clones only and misses some. This repertoire includes 150,000 to 200,000 clones. The sample comprised PBMCs. These TCRs come from a man under 40 in good health and CMV-seronegative.

The chain couples TRBV5-1 to TRBJ2-2, with TRBD1 matching over 7 bases. The trim removed 4 bases at V and 0 bases at J, leaving 3 bases unmatched. Germline lookup yields CDR1 SGHRS and CDR2 YFSETQ. There are 15 residues in the CDR3. The CDR3 reads CASSPGQPNTGELFF. CDR3 bases: TGCGCCAGCAGCCCGGGACAGCCGAACACCGGGGAGCTGTTTTTT. The variable domain in full, with the rest retrieved from reference TRBV5-1 and TRBJ2-2, is KAGVTQTPRYLIKTRGQQVTLSCSPISGHRSVSWYQQTPGQGLQFLFEYFSETQRNKGNFPGRFSGRQFSNSRSEMNVSTLELGDSALYLCASSPGQPNTGELFFGEGSRLTVL.

This chain uses TRBV9 with TRBJ2-1; 9 positions agree with TRBD2. V shed 2 bases and J 4 bases; nucleotides not matched to a gene: 7. The CDR3 consists of 16 residues. Germline CDR1 is SGDLS and CDR2 is YYNGEE. The CDR3 DNA reads TGTGCCAGCAGCGTTGACGGGACTAGCTCTTACAATGAGCAGTTCTTC. Amino acid sequence: CASSVDGTSSYNEQFF.

The chain recombines TRBV7-2 with TRBJ1-3; no reliable D call. Trimming pared 1 base from V and 1 base from J, leaving 8 bases between. Per the germline V gene, CDR1 is SGHTA and CDR2 is FQGNSA. This CDR3 is 15 amino acids long. The DNA of the CDR3 is TGTGCCAGCAGCTTAGGGGCAGCTTCTGGAAACACCATATATTTT. The encoded protein is CASSLGAASGNTIYF.

The chain is built from TRBV18 and TRBJ1-5, with 8 bases lining up with TRBD1. The CDR3 consists of 16 residues. CDR1 and CDR2 (germline): KGHSH, LQKENI. Germline trimming cut 3 bases from V and 4 bases from J; bases unmatched to any gene: 8. The CDR3 DNA follows: TGTGCCAGCTCACCGACAGGGGTTAACGGTAATCAGCCCCAGCATTTT. This encodes CASSPTGVNGNQPQHF. Looking up the rest from reference TRBV18 and TRBJ1-5 gives the full variable domain: NAGVMQNPRHLVRRRGQEARLRCSPMKGHSHVYWYRQLPEEGLKFMVYLQKENIIDESGMPKERFSAEFPKEGPSILRIQQVVRGDSAAYFCASSPTGVNGNQPQHFGDGTRLSIL.

The rearrangement uses TRBV7-2 and TRBJ2-3; 7 positions match TRBD1. There are 12 residues in the CDR3. Per germline, CDR1 SGHTA and CDR2 FQGNSA. V shed 5 bases, J shed 11 bases, and the junction held 7 bases outside the gene matches. For the CDR3, the DNA is TGTGCCAGCAGCCAGGTCGGGACAGAGCAGTATTTT. Its protein is CASSQVGTEQYF.

The V gene is TRBV15, the J gene TRBJ2-7; tentative D call: TRBD2 (5 bases). The V end lost 1 base, the J end lost 3 bases, and 10 bases lay between the germline ends. CDR3 length: 14 amino acids. The germline CDR1 and CDR2 sequences are LNHNV and YYDKDF (reference sequence). CDR3 protein: CATSRGSAGYEQYF. CDR3 in DNA: TGTGCCACCAGCAGAGGCTCGGCGGGCTACGAGCAGTACTTC.

V usage is TRBV4-1 and J usage is TRBJ2-5; 8 nucleotides line up with TRBD2. The J call may be incorrect, as the DNA end agrees better with TRBJ2-7. Germline values: CDR1 MGHRA, CDR2 YSYEKL. This CDR3 is 19 amino acids long. CDR3 residues: CASSQDRSGSGRTPYEQYF. The CDR3 DNA follows: TGCGCCAGCAGCCAAGATAGGTCCGGGAGCGGGAGAACCCCCTACGAGCAGTACTTC.

The chain is built from TRBV5-6 and TRBJ2-7, with 9 bases that match TRBD1. The CDR3 spans 13 residues. Germline CDR1 is SGHDT and CDR2 is YYEEEE. The junction had 3 bases not matched to a gene; V was cut back by 3 bases and J by 5 bases. CDR3 coding DNA: TGTGCCAGCAGCTGGGACAGGGTTCACGAGCAGTACTTC. This encodes CASSWDRVHEQYF.

V is TRBV7-2 and J is TRBJ2-6, with D perhaps matching TRBD2 (5 bases). Trimming cost V 6 bases and J 0 bases, with 9 bases left between them. Germline CDR1 reads SGHTA; CDR2 reads FQGNSA. The CDR3 runs to 15 residues. The CDR3 nucleotides read TGTGCCAGCAGACCGGCGGGCTCTGGGGCCAACGTCCTGACTTTC. Amino acids: CASRPAGSGANVLTF.

The rearrangement joins TRBV11-2 to TRBJ2-3; D remains unclear. There are 12 residues in the CDR3. Trimming cost V 5 bases and J 3 bases, with 6 bases left between them. Germline loops: CDR1 SGHAT, CDR2 FQNNGV. The CDR3 DNA follows: TGTGCCAGCAGCGTTGAGACAGATACGCAGTATTTT. Its translation is CASSVETDTQYF.

The chain combines TRBV2 with TRBJ1-1, with TRBD1 as a possible D gene (5 bases). CDR3 size: 12 residues. From germline, CDR1 is SNHLY and CDR2 FYNNEI. Trimming cost V 7 bases and J 4 bases, with 10 bases left between them. The CDR3: CASIDRPTEAFF. CDR3 DNA: TGTGCCAGCATAGACAGACCCACTGAAGCTTTCTTT.

CDR3 sequence reads: CVRSAGLAGVLSYEQYF. As DNA, the CDR3 is TGTGTCAGAAGCGCCGGACTAGCGGGAGTTTTGTCCTACGAGCAGTACTTC. The chain is built from TRBV7-5 and TRBJ2-7; the tabulated D call, TRBD2, remains unverified against the DNA. TRBV7-5 is tagged as a pseudogene. This CDR3 has 17 residues.

This CDR3 is CAIKERDRVYEQYF. CDR3 nucleotides: TGTGCCATAAAAGAACGAGACAGGGTCTACGAGCAGTACTTC. The rearrangement uses TRBV2 and TRBJ2-7; 7 nucleotides agree with TRBD1. This CDR3 has 14 residues. The germline CDR1 and CDR2 sequences are SNHLY and FYNNEI. With V trimmed by 10 bases and J by 3 bases, 12 bases remained unmatched.

The gene calls are TRBV10-1 and TRBJ1-2; TRBD1 agrees at 8 bases. CDR3 length: 14 residues. Germline V CDR1 and CDR2: WNHNN, SYGVQD (reference sequence). J was trimmed by 4 bases and V by 6 bases; bases with no gene match: 7. This CDR3 reads CASSPGTGIYGYTF. As DNA, the CDR3 is TGCGCCAGCAGCCCCGGGACAGGAATCTATGGCTACACCTTC.

V gene TRBV2 combines with J gene TRBJ2-7, with 7 bases fitting TRBD1. Germline-derived CDR1 and CDR2 are SNHLY and FYNNEI. This CDR3 has 14 amino acids. The V gene end was trimmed by 2 bases and the J gene end by 2 bases; junction bases not matched to a gene: 3. In DNA form, the CDR3 reads TGTGCCAGCAGTGAACGGACAGGTCCCTACGAGCAGTACTTC. Its translation: CASSERTGPYEQYF.

The rearrangement links TRBV5-1 to TRBJ2-3; 11 nucleotides line up with TRBD2. V trimming: 2 bases; J trimming: 4 bases; junction bases outside the gene matches: 15. From germline, CDR1 is SGHRS and CDR2 YFSETQ. The CDR3 has 19 amino acids. The CDR3 protein is CASSFFVAGGPGGADTQYF. The DNA of the CDR3 is TGCGCCAGCAGCTTCTTCGTAGCGGGAGGGCCCGGGGGGGCAGATACGCAGTATTTT.

The rearrangement joins TRBV27 to TRBJ2-7; a possible D gene is TRBD2 (5 bases). The CDR3 runs to 15 residues. Germline loops: CDR1 MNHEY, CDR2 SMNVEV (reference sequence). Trimming took off 5 bases at V and 4 bases at J, with 18 bases between the two ends. DNA of the CDR3: TGTGCCAGCAGTAAGATAACGGGGTCTGCATACGAGCAGTACTTC. Translation gives CASSKITGSAYEQYF.

The CDR3 DNA sequence: TGTGCCAGCAGCTTATATGAGACAGGGGGCAACTATGGCTACACCTTC. It translates to CASSLYETGGNYGYTF. This chain uses TRBV11-3 with TRBJ1-2; the match to TRBD1 covers 10 bases. Germline loops: CDR1 SGHNT, CDR2 YENEEA. With 2 bases clipped from V and 2 bases from J, the junction kept 5 bases outside the gene matches. This CDR3 comprises 16 residues.

The J gene is TRBJ2-7, the V gene TRBV19, with a weak D call TRBD1 (6 bases). V shed 5 bases and J shed 3 bases, with 14 bases lying between them. The germline gives CDR1 LNHDA, CDR2 SQIVND (reference sequence). The CDR3 extends over 14 amino acids. CDR3 in DNA: TGTGCCAGTAGTCCGCTCGGACAGATCTACGAGCAGTACTTC. This codes for CASSPLGQIYEQYF.

This chain uses TRBV7-6 with TRBJ1-4; tentative D call: TRBD1 (6 bases). CDR3 length: 18 amino acids. From germline, CDR1 is SGHVS and CDR2 FNYEAQ. V lost 3 bases, J lost 0 bases, and 17 bases lay in between. The CDR3 reads CASSFPGHTSATNEKLFF. The CDR3 nucleotides are TGTGCCAGCAGCTTTCCGGGACATACCTCAGCAACTAATGAAAAACTGTTTTTT.

This rearrangement joins TRBV27 to TRBJ2-2; 10 nucleotides align to TRBD1. The V gene end was trimmed by 6 bases and the J gene end by 5 bases; junction bases not matched to a gene: 3. There are 14 residues in the CDR3. Germline assignment: CDR1 MNHEY and CDR2 SMNVEV (reference sequence). CDR3 nucleotides: TGTGCCAGCAGAGGGGACAGGGGAACCGGGGAGCTGTTTTTT. This codes for CASRGDRGTGELFF.

This chain links TRBV7-2 with TRBJ1-3; D is uncertain. This CDR3 is 15 amino acids long. The germline V gene has CDR1 SGHTA and CDR2 FQGNSA. The V and J ends lost 1 base and 0 bases respectively, with 7 bases between them. In nucleotides, the CDR3 is TGTGCCAGCAGCTTAGTCGAGGGCTCTGGAAACACCATATATTTT. Translated: CASSLVEGSGNTIYF.

The rearrangement uses TRBV30 and TRBJ1-1, with D unresolved. V shed 2 bases and J shed 1 base, with 5 bases lying between them. The germline CDR1 and CDR2 sequences are GTSNPN and SVGIG (reference sequence). The CDR3 is made up of 12 amino acids. CDR3 in DNA: TGTGCCTGGAGTAGACAGAACACTGAAGCTTTCTTT. Translating gives CAWSRQNTEAFF.